This TCR beta chain was identified in a study of CD8+ T cells in alopecia areata. About the study: For the treated group, dosing was oral tofacitinib at 5 to 10 mg twice daily.

Concerning this clone: Its antigen is undetermined.

Notes on the study in general: Lesional scalp, especially alopecia totalis/universalis, showed higher clonality than normal scalp.

Extracted RNA was reverse transcribed, and the resulting cDNA served as sequencing template. Produced via immunoSEQ multiplex PCR; TCRdb's table is partial and in-frame only. Here the sample spans more than 9,500 clones, around 62% being singletons. Obtained from alopecia areata patients were lesional scalp punch biopsies along with peripheral blood. This clonotype was sampled from a human donor with alopecia areata. Material: skin.

CDR3 bases: TGTGCCAGCACCGCACTACGGGGAGGCTATGGCTACACCTTC. It yields the protein CASTALRGGYGYTF. The chain joins TRBV2 to TRBJ1-2; D is undetermined. Germline loops: CDR1 SNHLY, CDR2 FYNNEI. The CDR3 is made up of 14 amino acids. The V and J ends lost 7 bases and 4 bases respectively, with 16 bases between them.